This T cell receptor beta chain was profiled in a study of immune evolution from preneoplasia to lung adenocarcinoma. Findings of the study overall: Later-stage lesions appeared to have more T cells, more diversity, less clonality.

As concerns this clone: Its antigen remains unknown.

Germline CDR1 is LGHNA and CDR2 is YSLEER. The CDR3 totals 15 residues. V was clipped by 2 bases and J by 9 bases, with 17 bases between them. Some clones are missing from TCRdb's copy, which holds only in-frame ones; the method was immunoSEQ multiplex PCR. The profile shows about 4,300 clones, roughly 84% of them singletons. The chain joins TRBV4-3 to TRBJ2-1; D assignment may be TRBD1 or TRBD2 (6 bases each). Sequenced material: FFPE minimally invasive lung adenocarcinoma tissue. This clonotype originated in a person aged 45-69 years with lung adenocarcinoma. The CDR3 protein is CASSQQPEGGSEQFF. DNA of the CDR3: TGCGCCAGCAGCCAACAACCGGAGGGGGGAAGTGAGCAGTTCTTC.